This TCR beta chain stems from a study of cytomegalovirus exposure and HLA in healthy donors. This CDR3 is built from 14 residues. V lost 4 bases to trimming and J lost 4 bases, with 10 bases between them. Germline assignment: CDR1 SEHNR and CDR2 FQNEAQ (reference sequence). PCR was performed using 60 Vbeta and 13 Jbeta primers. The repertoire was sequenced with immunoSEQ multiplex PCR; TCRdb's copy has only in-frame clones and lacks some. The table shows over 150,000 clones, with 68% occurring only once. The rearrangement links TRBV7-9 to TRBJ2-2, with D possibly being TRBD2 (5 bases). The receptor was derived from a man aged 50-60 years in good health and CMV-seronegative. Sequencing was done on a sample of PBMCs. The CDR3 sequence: CASSSPAGTGELFF. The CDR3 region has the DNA TGTGCCAGCAGCTCCCCGGCGGGCACCGGGGAGCTGTTTTTT.